This T cell receptor (beta chain) came from a study of OX40 agonist ivuxolimab in advanced cancers. Study in general: Patients were dosed with the agonistic anti-OX40 (CD134) antibody ivuxolimab.

Clones were read by immunoSEQ multiplex PCR, and TCRdb kept only the in-frame ones, dropping some. The table includes about 77,000 clones, about 92% detected once. This CDR3 is built from 14 residues. Germline V gives CDR1 KGHSH, CDR2 LQKENI. Trimming cost V 1 base and J 8 bases, with 14 bases left between them. A remark on this clone: Its antigen is unidentified.

Study-level points and caveats: CD4+ T cells averaged fewer expanded clones than CD8+ T cells.

Specimen: CD4+ or CD8+ T cells sorted from blood, collected in a trial of the OX40 agonist ivuxolimab. The sequence was collected from an adult with an advanced solid tumor such as melanoma, head and neck, liver or kidney cancer. This chain links TRBV18 with TRBJ1-2; D call uncertain. CDR3 in amino acids: CASSPLGRLGGYTF. DNA for the CDR3: TGTGCCAGCTCACCACTGGGCCGCCTTGGCGGCTACACCTTC.